This is a list of T cell receptor beta chains from one sample in a study of shared clonotypes between healthy human individuals. Only in-frame clones appear in the TCRdb table, and some are missing; sequencing was by immunoSEQ multiplex PCR. The sample lists a few million clones; approximately 92% were seen once. The material sequenced was naive CD4+ T cells sorted from blood. These receptors were taken from a man between 18 and 35 years old in good health. Each CDR3 is given with its conserved first and last residue. A D gene is named only where the DNA matches it firmly. Clone size is stated in some rows and not others, as once, few, many or a class when expanded.

d_gene | j_gene | abundance | v_gene | CDR3aa | CDR3nt
. | TRBJ2-2 | . | TRBV9 | CASSPPGTTGTGELFF | TGTGCCAGCAGCCCCCCCGGGACAACCGGGACCGGGGAGCTGTTTTTT
. | TRBJ2-7 | . | TRBV5-5 | CASSLTALHEQYF | TGTGCCAGCAGCTTGACAGCCCTTCACGAGCAGTACTTC
. | TRBJ1-6 | . | TRBV6-5 | CASSLKGSPLHF | TGTGCCAGCAGTTTGAAGGGATCACCCCTCCACTTT
. | TRBJ2-2 | . | TRBV6-4 | CASRPGASTGELFF | TGTGCCAGCCGTCCGGGGGCCTCCACCGGGGAGCTGTTTTTT
TRBD1 | TRBJ2-7 | . | TRBV7-6 | CASSPLSGQGPPSSSYEQYF | TGTGCCAGCAGCCCGCTAAGTGGACAGGGGCCCCCCTCTAGCTCCTACGAGCAGTACTTC
TRBD1 | TRBJ2-7 | . | TRBV28 | CAAWDRGDHEQYF | TGTGCCGCGTGGGACAGGGGGGACCACGAGCAGTACTTC
TRBD1 | TRBJ1-6 | few | TRBV10-3 | CAIRGQGEGSPLHF | TGTGCCATCAGGGGACAGGGAGAAGGCTCACCCCTCCACTTT
. | TRBJ2-5 | once | TRBV7-9 | CASSPSPPGAQYF | TGTGCCAGCAGCCCAAGTCCCCCCGGGGCCCAGTACTTC
. | TRBJ1-2 | few | TRBV6-1 | CASSEGGPLYGYTF | TGTGCCAGCAGTGAAGGGGGGCCCCTATATGGCTACACCTTC
. | TRBJ1-1 | once | TRBV7-8 | CASTDRGPRAFF | TGTGCCAGCACCGACCGCGGGCCGCGCGCTTTCTTT
. | TRBJ2-3 | . | TRBV6-1 | CASQLAGATDTQYF | TGTGCCAGTCAGTTGGCAGGGGCGACAGATACGCAGTATTTT
TRBD1 | TRBJ1-1 | . | TRBV6-5 | CASSSGQRMNTEAFF | TGTGCCAGCAGCTCGGGACAGAGAATGAACACTGAAGCTTTCTTT
. | TRBJ2-5 | . | TRBV18 | CASSPPPGSETQYF | TGTGCCAGCTCACCACCCCCAGGGTCGGAGACCCAGTACTTC
. | TRBJ1-1 | few | TRBV30 | CAGSPQGPEAFF | TGTGCCGGGTCGCCCCAGGGACCTGAAGCTTTCTTT